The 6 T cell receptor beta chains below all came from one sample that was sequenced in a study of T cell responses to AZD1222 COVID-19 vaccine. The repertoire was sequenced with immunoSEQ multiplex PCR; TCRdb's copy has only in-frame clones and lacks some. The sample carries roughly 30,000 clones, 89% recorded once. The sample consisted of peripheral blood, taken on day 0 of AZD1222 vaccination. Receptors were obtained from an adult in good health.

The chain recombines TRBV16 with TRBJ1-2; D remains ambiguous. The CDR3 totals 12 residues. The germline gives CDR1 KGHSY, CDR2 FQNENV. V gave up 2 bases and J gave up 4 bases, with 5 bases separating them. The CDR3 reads CASSQLLYGYTF. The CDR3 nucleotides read TGTGCCAGCAGCCAACTTCTCTATGGCTACACCTTC.

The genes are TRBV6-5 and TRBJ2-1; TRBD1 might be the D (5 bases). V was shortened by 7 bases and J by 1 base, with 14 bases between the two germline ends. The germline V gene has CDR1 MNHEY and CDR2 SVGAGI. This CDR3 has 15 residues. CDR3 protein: CASNGRDLSYNEQFF. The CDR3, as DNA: TGTGCCAGCAATGGCAGGGATTTATCCTACAATGAGCAGTTCTTC.

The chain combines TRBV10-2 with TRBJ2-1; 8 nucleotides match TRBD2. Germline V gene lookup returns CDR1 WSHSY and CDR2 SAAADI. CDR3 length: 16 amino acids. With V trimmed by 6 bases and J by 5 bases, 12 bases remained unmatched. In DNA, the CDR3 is TGCGCCAGCAGGAGGGAGCGGGAGTGGTTTGACAATGAGCAGTTCTTC. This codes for CASRREREWFDNEQFF.

The CDR3 DNA follows: TGTGCCAGCAGCTCAGCGACAGGGGATAATGAAAAACTGTTTTTT. It encodes CASSSATGDNEKLFF. The chain combines TRBV7-9 with TRBJ1-4; 8 nucleotides agree with TRBD1. V dropped 4 bases and J dropped 4; count of bases not matched to a gene: 5. Germline V lookup: CDR1 SEHNR, CDR2 FQNEAQ (reference sequence). The CDR3 extends over 15 amino acids. Looking up the rest from reference TRBV7-9 and TRBJ1-4 gives the full variable domain: DTGVSQNPRHKITKRGQNVTFRCDPISEHNRLYWYRQTLGQGPEFLTYFQNEAQLEKSRLLSDRFSAERPKGSFSTLEIQRTEQGDSAMYLCASSSATGDNEKLFFGSGTQLSVL.

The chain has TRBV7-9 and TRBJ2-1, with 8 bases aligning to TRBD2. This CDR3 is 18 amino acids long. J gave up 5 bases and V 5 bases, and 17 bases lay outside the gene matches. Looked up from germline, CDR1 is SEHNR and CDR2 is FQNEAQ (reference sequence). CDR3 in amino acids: CASSPMGGPGRAHNEQFF. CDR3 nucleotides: TGTGCCAGCAGCCCGATGGGAGGGCCCGGGAGGGCTCACAATGAGCAGTTCTTC.

CDR3 protein: CASSFYTGELFF. Here the CDR3 DNA reads TGTGCCAGCAGTTTCTACACCGGGGAGCTGTTTTTT. The chain uses TRBV12-3 or TRBV12-4 and TRBJ2-2; D is unclear. There are 12 residues in the CDR3. Trimming stripped 3 bases from V and 3 bases from J, with 2 bases between.